Given below is one T cell receptor (beta chain) in context. The data were obtained in a study of blood T cell repertoires in COVID-19. The wider study: T cells, B-cell-depleted T cells, or PBMCs provided the cDNA or gDNA that served as material.

Per the original methods: Amplifying reference gene primers gave estimates of nucleated cell counts. The table came from immunoSEQ multiplex PCR; TCRdb's copy has only in-frame clones and leaves some out. V and J calls plus clone size are reproduced from that table; the DNA served to infer D and trimming. The sample consists of 490,000 or so clones, around nine tenths of them appearing once. Per germline, CDR1 SGHAT and CDR2 FQNNGV. The CDR3 totals 14 residues. The V end was cut by 0 bases, the J end by 11 bases, with 16 bases between. The sequence derives from a woman aged 40 to 50 who had recovered from COVID-19. Sequencing input: PBMCs or T cells enriched from blood (not recorded which). The chain is built from TRBV11-2 and TRBJ1-1; no definite D call. The chain's CDR3 is CASSLDPGLSVAFF. CDR3 coding DNA: TGTGCCAGCAGCTTAGATCCAGGACTCTCGGTGGCTTTCTTT.